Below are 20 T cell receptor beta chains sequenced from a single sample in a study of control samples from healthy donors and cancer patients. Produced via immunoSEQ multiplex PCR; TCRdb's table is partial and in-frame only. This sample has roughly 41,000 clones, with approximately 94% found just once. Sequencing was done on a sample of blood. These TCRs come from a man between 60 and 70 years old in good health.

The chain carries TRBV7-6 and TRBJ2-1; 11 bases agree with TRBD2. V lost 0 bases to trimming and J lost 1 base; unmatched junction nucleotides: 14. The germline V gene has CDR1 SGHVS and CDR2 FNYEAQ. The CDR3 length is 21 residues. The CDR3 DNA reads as TGTGCCAGCAGCTTAGCGTCCCGGGCTAGCGGGAGGCGGGGGTCCTACAATGAGCAGTTCTTC. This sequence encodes CASSLASRASGRRGSYNEQFF.

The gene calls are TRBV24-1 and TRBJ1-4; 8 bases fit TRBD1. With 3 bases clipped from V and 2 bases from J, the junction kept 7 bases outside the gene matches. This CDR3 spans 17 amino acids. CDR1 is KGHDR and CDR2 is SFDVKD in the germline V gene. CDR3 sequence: CATSDAGTGWTNEKLFF. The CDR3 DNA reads TGTGCCACCAGTGATGCCGGGACAGGATGGACTAATGAAAAACTGTTTTTT.

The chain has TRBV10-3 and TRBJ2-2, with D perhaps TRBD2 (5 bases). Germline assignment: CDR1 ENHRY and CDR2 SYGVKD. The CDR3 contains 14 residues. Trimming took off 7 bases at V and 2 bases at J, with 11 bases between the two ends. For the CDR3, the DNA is TGTGCCATCATTCGGGATCCAAACACCGGGGAGCTGTTTTTT. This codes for CAIIRDPNTGELFF.

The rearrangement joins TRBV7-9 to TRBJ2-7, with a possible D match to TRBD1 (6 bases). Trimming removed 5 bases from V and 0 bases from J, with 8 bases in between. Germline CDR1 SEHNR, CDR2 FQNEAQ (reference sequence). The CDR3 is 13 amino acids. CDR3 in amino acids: CASSGQYSYEQYF. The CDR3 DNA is TGTGCCAGCAGCGGACAGTACTCCTACGAGCAGTACTTC.

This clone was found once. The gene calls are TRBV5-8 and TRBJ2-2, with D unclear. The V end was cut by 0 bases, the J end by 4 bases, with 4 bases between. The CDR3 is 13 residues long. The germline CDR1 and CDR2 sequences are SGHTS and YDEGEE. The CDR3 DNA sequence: TGTGCCAGCAGCTTGGGGGGCACCGGGGAGCTGTTTTTT. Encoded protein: CASSLGGTGELFF.

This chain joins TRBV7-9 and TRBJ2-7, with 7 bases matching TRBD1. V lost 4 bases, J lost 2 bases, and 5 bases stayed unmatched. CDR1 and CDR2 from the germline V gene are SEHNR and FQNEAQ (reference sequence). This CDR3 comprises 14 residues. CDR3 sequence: CASSSPGQTYEQYF. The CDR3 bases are TGTGCCAGCAGCTCACCGGGACAGACCTACGAGCAGTACTTC.

CDR3 bases: TGTGCCAGCAGCCTCAGGGGGACAGGCATCCTCGAGCAGTACTTC. This sequence encodes CASSLRGTGILEQYF. V usage is TRBV3-1 (or the pseudogene TRBV3-2) and J usage is TRBJ2-7, with 8 bases aligning to TRBD1. The CDR3 is made up of 15 amino acids. Germline values: CDR1 LGHDT, CDR2 YNNKEL (reference sequence). Germline trimming cut 4 bases from V and 6 bases from J; bases unmatched to any gene: 11.

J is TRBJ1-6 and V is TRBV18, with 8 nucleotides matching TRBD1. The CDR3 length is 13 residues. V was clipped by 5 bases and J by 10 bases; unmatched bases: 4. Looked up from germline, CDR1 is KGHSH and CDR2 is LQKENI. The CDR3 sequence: CASSTGGESPLHF. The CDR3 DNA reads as TGTGCCAGCTCAACAGGGGGTGAATCACCCCTCCACTTT.

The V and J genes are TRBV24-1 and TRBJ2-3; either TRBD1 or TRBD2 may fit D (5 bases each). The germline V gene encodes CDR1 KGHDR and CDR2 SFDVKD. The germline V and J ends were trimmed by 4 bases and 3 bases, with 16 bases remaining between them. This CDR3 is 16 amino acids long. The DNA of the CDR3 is TGTGCCACCAGTGACCAGGGACGGGCTCTAACAGATACGCAGTATTTT. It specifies CATSDQGRALTDTQYF.

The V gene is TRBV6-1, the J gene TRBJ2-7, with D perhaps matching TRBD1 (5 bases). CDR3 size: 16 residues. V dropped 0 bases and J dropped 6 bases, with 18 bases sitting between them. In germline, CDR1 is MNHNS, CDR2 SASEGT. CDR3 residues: CASSEAQTAPYPEQYF. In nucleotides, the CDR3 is TGTGCCAGCAGTGAAGCGCAGACAGCCCCGTATCCCGAGCAGTACTTC.

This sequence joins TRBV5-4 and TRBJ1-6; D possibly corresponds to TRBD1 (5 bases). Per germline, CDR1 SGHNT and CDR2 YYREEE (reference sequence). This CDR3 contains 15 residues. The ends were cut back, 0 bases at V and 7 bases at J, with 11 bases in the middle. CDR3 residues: CASSLVGADNSPLHF. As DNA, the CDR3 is TGTGCCAGCAGCTTGGTAGGGGCGGACAATTCACCCCTCCACTTT.

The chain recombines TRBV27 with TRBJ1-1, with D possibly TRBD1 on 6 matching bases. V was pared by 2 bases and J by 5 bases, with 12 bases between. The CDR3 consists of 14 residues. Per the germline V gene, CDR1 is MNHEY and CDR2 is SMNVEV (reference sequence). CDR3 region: CASSLRRGRTEAFF. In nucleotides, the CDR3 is TGTGCCAGCAGTTTAAGGCGGGGGCGTACTGAAGCTTTCTTT.

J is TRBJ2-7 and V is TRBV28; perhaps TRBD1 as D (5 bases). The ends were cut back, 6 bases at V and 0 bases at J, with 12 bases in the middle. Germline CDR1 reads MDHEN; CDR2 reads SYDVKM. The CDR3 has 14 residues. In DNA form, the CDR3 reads TGTGCCAGCAGCTCGACAGCCAGCTCCTACGAGCAGTACTTC. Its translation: CASSSTASSYEQYF.

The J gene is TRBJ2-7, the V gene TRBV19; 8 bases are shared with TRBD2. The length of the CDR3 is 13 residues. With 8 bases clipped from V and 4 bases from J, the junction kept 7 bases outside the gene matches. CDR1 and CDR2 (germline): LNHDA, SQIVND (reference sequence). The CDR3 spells CASAPGLGYEQYF. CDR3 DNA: TGTGCCAGTGCACCGGGACTAGGATACGAGCAGTACTTC.

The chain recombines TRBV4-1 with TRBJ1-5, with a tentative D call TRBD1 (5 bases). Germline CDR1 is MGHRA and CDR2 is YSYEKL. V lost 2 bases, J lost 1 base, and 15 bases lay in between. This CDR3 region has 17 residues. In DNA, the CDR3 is TGCGCCAGCAGCCAATATTTGGCAGGGACGAGCAATCAGCCCCAGCATTTT. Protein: CASSQYLAGTSNQPQHF.

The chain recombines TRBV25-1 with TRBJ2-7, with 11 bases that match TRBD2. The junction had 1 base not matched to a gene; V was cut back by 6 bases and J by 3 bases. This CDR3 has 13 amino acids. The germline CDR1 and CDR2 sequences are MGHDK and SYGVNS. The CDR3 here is CASSLAGGYEQYF. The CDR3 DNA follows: TGTGCCAGCAGCCTAGCGGGAGGCTACGAGCAGTACTTC.

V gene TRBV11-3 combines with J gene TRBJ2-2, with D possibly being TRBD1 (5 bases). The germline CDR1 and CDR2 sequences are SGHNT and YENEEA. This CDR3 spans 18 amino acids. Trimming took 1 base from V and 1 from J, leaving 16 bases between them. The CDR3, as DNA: TGTGCCAGCAGCTTAGGAGCAGGGTCCCCACTGAACACCGGGGAGCTGTTTTTT. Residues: CASSLGAGSPLNTGELFF.

CDR3 protein: CASSRTLAGGREQYF. The CDR3 DNA reads as TGTGCCAGCAGCAGGACCCTAGCGGGAGGGCGGGAGCAGTACTTC. This chain links TRBV21-1 with TRBJ2-7; the listed D gene, TRBD2, was not tested against the DNA. TRBV21-1 is assigned pseudogene status. This CDR3 contains 15 residues.

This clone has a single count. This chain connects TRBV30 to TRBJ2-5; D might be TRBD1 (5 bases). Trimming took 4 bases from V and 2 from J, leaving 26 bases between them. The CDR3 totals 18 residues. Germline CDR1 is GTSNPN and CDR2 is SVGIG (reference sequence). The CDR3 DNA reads TGTGCCTGGACTGTGGGGCTGGCAACGTCGTTGGGGCAAGAGACCCAGTACTTC. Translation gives CAWTVGLATSLGQETQYF.

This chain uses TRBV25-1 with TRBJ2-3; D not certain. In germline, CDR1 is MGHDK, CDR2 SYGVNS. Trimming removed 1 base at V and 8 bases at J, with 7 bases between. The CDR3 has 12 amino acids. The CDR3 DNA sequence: TGTGCCAGCAGTGAATTAGTAGGTACGCAGTATTTT. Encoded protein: CASSELVGTQYF. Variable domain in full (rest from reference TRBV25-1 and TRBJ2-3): EADIYQTPRYLVIGTGKKITLECSQTMGHDKMYWYQQDPGMELHLIHYSYGVNSTEKGDLSSESTVSRIRTEHFPLTLESARPSHTSQYLCASSELVGTQYFGPGTRLTVL.